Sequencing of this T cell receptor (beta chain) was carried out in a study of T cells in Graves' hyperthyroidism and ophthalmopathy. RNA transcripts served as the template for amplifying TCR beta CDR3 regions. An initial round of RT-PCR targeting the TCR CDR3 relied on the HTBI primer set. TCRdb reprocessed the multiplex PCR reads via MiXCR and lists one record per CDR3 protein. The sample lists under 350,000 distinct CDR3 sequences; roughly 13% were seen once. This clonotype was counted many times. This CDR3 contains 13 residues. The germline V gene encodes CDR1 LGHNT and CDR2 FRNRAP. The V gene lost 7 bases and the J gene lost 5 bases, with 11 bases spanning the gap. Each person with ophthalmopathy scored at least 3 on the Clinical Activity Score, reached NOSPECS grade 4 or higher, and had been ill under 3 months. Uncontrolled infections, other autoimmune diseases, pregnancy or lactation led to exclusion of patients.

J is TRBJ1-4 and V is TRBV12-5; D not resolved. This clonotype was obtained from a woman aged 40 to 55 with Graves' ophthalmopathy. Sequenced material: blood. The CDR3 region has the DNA TGTGCTAGTGCCCCCGGACGGAATGAAAAACTGTTTTTT. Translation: CASAPGRNEKLFF.